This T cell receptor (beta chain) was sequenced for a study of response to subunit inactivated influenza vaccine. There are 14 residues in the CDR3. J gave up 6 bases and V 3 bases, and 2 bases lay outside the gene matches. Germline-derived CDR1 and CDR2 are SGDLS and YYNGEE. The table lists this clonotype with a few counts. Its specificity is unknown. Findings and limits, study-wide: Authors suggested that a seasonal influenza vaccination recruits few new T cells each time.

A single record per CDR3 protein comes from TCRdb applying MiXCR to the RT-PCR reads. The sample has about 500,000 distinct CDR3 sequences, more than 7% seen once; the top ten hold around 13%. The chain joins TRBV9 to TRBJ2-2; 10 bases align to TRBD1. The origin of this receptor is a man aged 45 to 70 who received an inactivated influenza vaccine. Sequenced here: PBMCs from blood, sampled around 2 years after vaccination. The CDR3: CASSGTGGAGELFF. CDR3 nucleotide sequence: TGTGCCAGCAGCGGGACAGGGGGGGCCGGGGAGCTGTTTTTT.